The T cell receptor beta chain described here comes from a study of CD8 T cells in ankylosing spondylitis (TCRdb year 2017). At the level of the whole study: The study set out to find disease-linked TCR variants by profiling T cell receptor beta repertoires in ankylosing spondylitis patients and healthy donors. In total, the full study cohort was made up of nearly 110 healthy donors and 25 to 30 ankylosing spondylitis patients. Peripheral blood samples were taken, and synovial fluid was additionally collected from ankylosing spondylitis patients.

V loses 4 bases of germline sequence and J loses 7 bases, and the interval between the two ends is 15 bases. The germline V gene gives CDR1 as SGHRS and CDR2 as YFSETQ. The CDR3 runs 14 residues from the cysteine to the phenylalanine. The entry retains the CDR3 DNA only, 42 bases that are in frame from base 1. About this clonotype: It lacks a known antigen. Nothing much larger sits one base from this clone, and base qualities are not available.

The data were produced on an Illumina HiSeq 2500. Quantitative 5'-RACE with molecular barcodes was used to prepare TCR beta libraries. In the source study's methods: A new computational method, built on a probabilistic model of VDJ rearrangement, was used to identify disease-linked TCR variants. TCRdb reworked the public reads: Q25 trimming with fastp, MiXCR clone assembly, productive beta chains retained. Rows with one shared CDR3 protein collapse into an entry with the most common genes and DNA. In this record, the V and J calls reflect TCRdb's handling and not the investigators' own analysis. In this sample the table shows under 950,000 distinct CDR3 sequences, around 20% of which occur a single time. The ten largest clones represent 15% to 20% of the sample. Study-wide findings and limitations: Some motif variants were previously reported in synovial fluid and blood of reactive arthritis patients, suggesting common disease-initiation mechanisms. According to the report, matched synovial fluid samples from ankylosing spondylitis patients were significantly enriched for the disease-linked clones. A CD8+ phenotype was shown by the disease-linked clones, which were found at relatively low frequencies in peripheral blood. A TCR beta motif made up of 7 to 9 highly homologous amino acid variants appeared to be characteristic of blood from ankylosing spondylitis patients.

The receptor comes from a male donor with ankylosing spondylitis. The receptor chain draws on TRBV5-1 and TRBJ1-3, with TRBD1 as a weak D call on 5 bases. What was sequenced was blood, either unsorted or a sorted T cell fraction (not recorded which). The bases read TGCGCCAGCAGCCCTCGAGAGGGGAGGAACACCATATATTTT. This translates into CASSPREGRNTIYF.